This T cell receptor (beta chain) was documented in a study of blood T cells in healthy people across ages. Study results and caveats: Per million T cells, TCR beta diversity dropped about linearly as age rose.

The CDR3 consists of 13 residues. The germline V gene encodes CDR1 MNHNS and CDR2 SASEGT. A second roughly 6 to 12 cycle PCR used barcoded and J-beta primers. Each of the cDNA molecules was tagged by a template-switch adaptor with 12 random nucleotides. TCRdb ran MiXCR on the 5' RACE reads and lists one entry per CDR3 protein. The repertoire has fewer than 2,000,000 distinct CDR3 sequences, about two fifths of them found once; the top ten carry roughly 23%. As regards this clonotype: Its antigen is as yet unknown. A read error may account for a junction end that differs from germline.

The chain couples TRBV6-1 to TRBJ1-1; no firm D call. The sample consisted of blood. The source is a human donor in good health. CDR3 sequence reads: CASKAYMNTEVFF. The CDR3 DNA sequence: TGTGCCAGCAAGGCATACATGAACACTGAAGTTTTCTTT.